These 16 T cell receptor beta chains share one sample of origin, sequenced in a study of blood T cell repertoires in COVID-19. Clones were sequenced by immunoSEQ multiplex PCR, and TCRdb holds only the in-frame ones, with some missing. The data hold about 97,000 clones, with 75% to 90% observed a single time. The sequencing sample was made of peripheral blood. The receptors shown here come from a woman aged 45 to 65 with COVID-19, enrolled during active disease.

The chain links TRBV4-2 to TRBJ2-5, with D possibly being TRBD1 (5 bases). From germline, CDR1 is LGHNA and CDR2 YNFKEQ. The CDR3 runs 13 residues. The V gene lost 2 bases and the J gene lost 4 bases, with 8 bases spanning the gap. The CDR3 here is CASSQQGTETQYF. The CDR3 DNA reads TGTGCCAGCAGCCAACAGGGAACAGAGACCCAGTACTTC.

This chain links TRBV5-1 with TRBJ2-2, with a possible D match to TRBD2 (7 bases). There are 18 residues in the CDR3. Trimming removed 6 bases from V and 0 bases from J, with 21 bases in between. Germline loops: CDR1 SGHRS, CDR2 YFSETQ. The CDR3 DNA follows: TGCGCCAGCAACCTTAGGGGGGGACCACATTCGAACACCGGGGAGCTGTTTTTT. Translation: CASNLRGGPHSNTGELFF.

This chain links TRBV28 with TRBJ2-7; the match to TRBD2 covers 8 bases. J was trimmed by 0 bases and V by 6 bases; bases with no gene match: 10. Germline CDR1 and CDR2: MDHEN and SYDVKM. The CDR3 is 16 amino acids. CDR3: CASRGAGARSSYEQYF. As DNA, the CDR3 is TGTGCCAGCAGAGGAGCGGGGGCGCGTAGCTCCTACGAGCAGTACTTC.

There are a few counts of this clone. The V gene is TRBV5-4, the J gene TRBJ2-2; TRBD1 matches 10 bases. The CDR3 loop spans 16 amino acids. V shed 4 bases, J shed 6 bases, and the junction held 9 bases outside the gene matches. From germline, CDR1 is SGHNT and CDR2 YYREEE (reference sequence). The CDR3 here is CASSTRQGAPAGELFF. CDR3 nucleotide sequence: TGTGCCAGCAGCACCAGACAGGGGGCGCCGGCCGGGGAGCTGTTTTTT.

The chain employs TRBV4-1 and TRBJ1-2, with TRBD1 matching over 8 bases. The length of the CDR3 is 15 residues. With V trimmed by 2 bases and J by 4 bases, 6 bases remained unmatched. Looked up from germline, CDR1 is MGHRA and CDR2 is YSYEKL. CDR3 loop: CASSQQQGEAYGYTF. CDR3 sequence (DNA): TGCGCCAGCAGCCAACAACAGGGGGAAGCCTATGGCTACACCTTC.

This clone was recorded a few times. The chain links TRBV6-5 to TRBJ1-5; 8 nucleotides agree with TRBD1. V trimming: 4 bases; J trimming: 5 bases; junction bases outside the gene matches: 10. CDR3 length equals 16 residues. Germline-derived CDR1 and CDR2 are MNHEY and SVGAGI. The CDR3 spells CASSSGQGGWYQPQHF. Here the CDR3 DNA reads TGTGCCAGCAGTTCCGGACAGGGAGGTTGGTATCAGCCCCAGCATTTT.

Here the CDR3 reads CASSYTKTGVQPQHF. The CDR3 DNA reads as TGTGCCAGCAGTTACACAAAGACAGGGGTTCAGCCCCAGCATTTT. The rearrangement links TRBV6-6 to TRBJ1-5, with 8 bases identical to TRBD1. CDR1 and CDR2 (germline): MNHNY, SVGAGI (reference sequence). This CDR3 spans 15 amino acids. The V and J ends lost 2 bases and 6 bases, in that order; junction bases with no gene match: 6.

The chain carries TRBV25-1 and TRBJ2-5; TRBD1 is a possible D gene (6 bases). Germline CDR1 is MGHDK and CDR2 is SYGVNS. The ends were cut back, 9 bases at V and 5 bases at J, with 16 bases in the middle. There are 13 residues in the CDR3. Written as DNA, the CDR3 is TGTGCCAGGAATCACAGGGAAGGGGAGACCCAGTACTTC. It translates to CARNHREGETQYF.

The chain recombines TRBV7-2 with TRBJ2-1; TRBD1 is a possible D gene (6 bases). This CDR3 has 15 residues. CDR1 is SGHTA, CDR2 FQGNSA, per germline. The V end was cut by 4 bases, the J end by 7 bases, with 17 bases between. CDR3 bases: TGTGCCAGCAGCTCCGAAACCTTCCAGGGGAATGAGCAGTTCTTC. This codes for CASSSETFQGNEQFF.

This chain links TRBV19 with TRBJ2-3; 7 positions agree with TRBD1. After removal of 1 base from V and 0 bases from J, the junction contained 1 base not matched to a gene. Germline V CDR1 and CDR2: LNHDA, SQIVND (reference sequence). The CDR3 loop spans 15 amino acids. CDR3 nucleotides: TGTGCCAGTAGTATAGGACAGGGCAGCACAGATACGCAGTATTTT. Protein: CASSIGQGSTDTQYF.

The chain is built from TRBV5-6 and TRBJ1-2, with D possibly being TRBD1 (5 bases). The CDR3 runs 15 residues. The germline V gene has CDR1 SGHDT and CDR2 YYEEEE. V was pared by 4 bases and J by 6 bases, with 19 bases between. The CDR3 is CASSLGLGTVDGYTF. As DNA, the CDR3 is TGTGCCAGCAGCCTGGGACTAGGAACCGTCGATGGCTACACCTTC.

The V call is TRBV12-3 or TRBV12-4, the J call TRBJ1-2; TRBD1 is a possible D gene (6 bases). The V end lost 6 bases, the J end lost 12 bases, and 14 bases lay between the germline ends. The CDR3 totals 11 residues. CDR3 sequence: CASRQTGPHTF. In DNA form, the CDR3 reads TGTGCCAGCAGACAGACAGGACCTCACACCTTC.

The chain employs TRBV6-5 and TRBJ2-3; 9 bases match TRBD1. Germline V lookup: CDR1 MNHEY, CDR2 SVGAGI. After removal of 0 bases from V and 5 bases from J, the junction contained 3 bases not matched to a gene. This CDR3 has 15 residues. The CDR3 coding sequence is TGTGCCAGCAGTTACTCGGACAGGGGAGGAGATACGCAGTATTTT. Amino acid sequence: CASSYSDRGGDTQYF.

This clone was counted between two and nine times. The genes are TRBV30 and TRBJ1-4; no definite D call. The V end was cut by 6 bases, the J end by 6 bases, with 14 bases between. Germline CDR1 and CDR2: GTSNPN and SVGIG (reference sequence). The CDR3 consists of 13 residues. DNA for the CDR3: TGTGCCTGCCAGGAGGCCCGGTATGAAAAACTGTTTTTT. This encodes CACQEARYEKLFF.

The CDR3 reads CASRPDSRGNQPQHF. The CDR3 region has the DNA TGCGCCAGCAGGCCGGACAGTAGGGGCAATCAGCCCCAGCATTTT. This chain links TRBV5-1 with TRBJ1-5, with D maybe TRBD1 (6 bases). Between the trimmed V and J ends, which lost 5 bases and 2 bases, there was a span of 14 bases. Germline-derived CDR1 and CDR2 are SGHRS and YFSETQ. The CDR3 spans 15 residues.

The chain joins TRBV18 to TRBJ1-4; 7 bases align to TRBD1. The V segment lost 4 bases and the J segment 4 bases; nucleotides outside the gene matches: 9. Germline V gives CDR1 KGHSH, CDR2 LQKENI. This CDR3 is built from 16 residues. As DNA, the CDR3 is TGTGCCAGCTCACGAACGTTGGGACAGATTAATGAAAAACTGTTTTTT. Translation gives CASSRTLGQINEKLFF. Looking up the rest from reference TRBV18 and TRBJ1-4 gives the full variable domain: NAGVMQNPRHLVRRRGQEARLRCSPMKGHSHVYWYRQLPEEGLKFMVYLQKENIIDESGMPKERFSAEFPKEGPSILRIQQVVRGDSAAYFCASSRTLGQINEKLFFGSGTQLSVL.